This TCR beta chain was recovered during a study of cytomegalovirus exposure and HLA in healthy donors. Whole-study findings and limits: In a later analysis, several top co-occurrence clusters appeared linked to parvovirus B19, influenza, CMV and Epstein-Barr virus. In an earlier analysis, productive rearrangement rates for most beta V segments clustered near 87% or 30%.

The PCR used 60 Vbeta and 13 Jbeta primers. Using immunoSEQ multiplex PCR, the repertoire was profiled, and TCRdb retains in-frame clones only, with some absent. The sample shows about 190,000 clones, approximately 84% of them seen only once. Germline CDR1 reads MNHEY; CDR2 reads SVGAGI. CDR3 size: 14 residues. J gave up 4 bases and V 2 bases, and 4 bases lay outside the gene matches. This clone turned up a few times. Its antigen is still unknown. The sequenced material came from PBMCs. The gene calls are TRBV6-5 and TRBJ1-1, with 7 positions matching TRBD1. This receptor was identified in a woman aged 25 to 39 in good health and CMV-seropositive. The CDR3 DNA reads TGTGCCAGCAGTTACGACAGGGTCGTCACTGAAGCTTTCTTT. Amino acids: CASSYDRVVTEAFF.